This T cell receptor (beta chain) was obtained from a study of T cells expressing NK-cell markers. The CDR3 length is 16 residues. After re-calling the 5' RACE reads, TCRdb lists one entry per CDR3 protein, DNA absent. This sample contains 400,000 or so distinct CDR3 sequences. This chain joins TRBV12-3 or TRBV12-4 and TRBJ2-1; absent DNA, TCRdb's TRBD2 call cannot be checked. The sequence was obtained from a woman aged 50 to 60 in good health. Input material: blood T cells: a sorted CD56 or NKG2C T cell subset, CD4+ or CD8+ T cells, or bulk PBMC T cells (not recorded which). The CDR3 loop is CASSLKGTSGRIEQFF.